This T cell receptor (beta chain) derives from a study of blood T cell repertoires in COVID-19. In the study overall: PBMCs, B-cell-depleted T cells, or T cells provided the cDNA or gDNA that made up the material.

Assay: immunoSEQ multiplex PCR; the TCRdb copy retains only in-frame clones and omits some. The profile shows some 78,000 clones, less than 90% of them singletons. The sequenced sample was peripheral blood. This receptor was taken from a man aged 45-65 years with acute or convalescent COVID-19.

The CDR3 nucleotides are TGTGCCAGCAGTTGGGGGGGGGAATTTAATGAAAAACTGTTTTTT. Encoded protein: CASSWGGEFNEKLFF. J is TRBJ1-4 and V is TRBV7-2, with D possibly being TRBD1 (5 bases). Trimming took off 6 bases at V and 4 bases at J, with 15 bases between the two ends. This CDR3 contains 15 residues. Germline V lookup: CDR1 SGHTA, CDR2 FQGNSA.